These T cell receptor beta chains were read from a single sample in a study of blood T cell repertoires in COVID-19. Assay: immunoSEQ multiplex PCR; the TCRdb copy retains only in-frame clones and omits some. The profile covers roughly 300,000 clones, with around 87% appearing a single time and over 4% taken by the ten largest. The sequenced sample was PBMCs or T cells enriched from blood (not recorded which). These TCRs come from a woman aged 25 to 39 who had recovered from COVID-19. Each CDR3 is given without its conserved first and last residue. The order of the fields is V gene, clone size, CDR3 protein. Not all rows give a size; the values are once, few, many and, for expanded clones, a class.

v_call: TRBV30
clone_size: NA
cdr3_aa: AWSTGQGRSRLIKPNYGYT

v_call: TRBV30
clone_size: NA
cdr3_aa: AWSRLQRGKYNEQF

v_call: TRBV5-5
clone_size: few
cdr3_aa: ASSLYEVRSTDTQY

v_call: TRBV11-2
clone_size: NA
cdr3_aa: ASTSRGQGAEAF

v_call: TRBV28
clone_size: NA
cdr3_aa: ASSLLTGTEAF

v_call: TRBV5-5
clone_size: NA
cdr3_aa: ASSLPGLESVDTQY

v_call: TRBV27
clone_size: NA
cdr3_aa: ASSFGTGDSYEQY

v_call: TRBV7-2
clone_size: few
cdr3_aa: ASSLRTGTYEQY

v_call: TRBV3-1/TRBV3-2
clone_size: NA
cdr3_aa: ASRGGALGYNEQF

v_call: TRBV3-1/TRBV3-2
clone_size: NA
cdr3_aa: ASSSTATEKLF

v_call: TRBV29-1
clone_size: NA
cdr3_aa: SVPGQGPYNEQF

v_call: TRBV7-2
clone_size: NA
cdr3_aa: ASSLVDYQETQY

v_call: TRBV4-3
clone_size: NA
cdr3_aa: ASSLSFLPDTQY

v_call: TRBV25-1
clone_size: few
cdr3_aa: ASSDPGQGRWDTEAF

v_call: TRBV5-1
clone_size: NA
cdr3_aa: ASSLSPSGTTNTGELF

v_call: TRBV7-9
clone_size: NA
cdr3_aa: ASSLAGRSTDTQY

v_call: TRBV30
clone_size: NA
cdr3_aa: AWTLLGGKTMNTEAF

v_call: TRBV3-1/TRBV3-2
clone_size: NA
cdr3_aa: ASSQERQSSYNSPLH

v_call: TRBV19
clone_size: NA
cdr3_aa: ASSIYHGYT

v_call: TRBV19
clone_size: NA
cdr3_aa: ASSILRGGYT

v_call: TRBV30
clone_size: NA
cdr3_aa: AWSWDSYNEQF

v_call: TRBV5-5
clone_size: NA
cdr3_aa: ASNTAGRNEKLF

v_call: TRBV6-1
clone_size: NA
cdr3_aa: ASSQETSGGSDTQY

v_call: TRBV9
clone_size: NA
cdr3_aa: ASSVGSEETQY

v_call: TRBV4-1
clone_size: NA
cdr3_aa: AARGRGGQTGELF

v_call: TRBV6-5
clone_size: NA
cdr3_aa: ASRLAGPNTGELF

v_call: TRBV7-2
clone_size: few
cdr3_aa: ASSLAGGKAYGYT